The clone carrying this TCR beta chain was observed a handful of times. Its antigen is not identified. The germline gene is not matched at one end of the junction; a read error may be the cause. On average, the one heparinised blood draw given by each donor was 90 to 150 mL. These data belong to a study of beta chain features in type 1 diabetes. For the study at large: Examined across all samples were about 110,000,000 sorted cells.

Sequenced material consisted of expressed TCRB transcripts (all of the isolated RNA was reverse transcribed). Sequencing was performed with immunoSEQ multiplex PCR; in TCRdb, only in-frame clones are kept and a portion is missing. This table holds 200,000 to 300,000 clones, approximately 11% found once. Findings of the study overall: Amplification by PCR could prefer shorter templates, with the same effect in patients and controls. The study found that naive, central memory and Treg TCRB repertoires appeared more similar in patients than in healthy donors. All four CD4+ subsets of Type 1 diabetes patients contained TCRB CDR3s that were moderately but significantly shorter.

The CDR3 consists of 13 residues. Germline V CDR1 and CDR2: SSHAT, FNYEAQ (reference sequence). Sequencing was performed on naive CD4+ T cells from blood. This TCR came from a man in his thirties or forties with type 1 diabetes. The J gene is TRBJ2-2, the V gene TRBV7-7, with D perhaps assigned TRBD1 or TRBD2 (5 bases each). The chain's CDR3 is CASSGQNTGELFF. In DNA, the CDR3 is TGTGCTAGCAGCGGACAGAACACCGGGGAGCTGTTTTTT.